This TCR beta chain derives from a study of cytomegalovirus exposure and HLA in healthy donors. Study details: The early release's HLA-typed donors yielded approximately 81 million unique TCRs. Study-wide results and caveats: A missense variant in DCLRE1C was later tied to TCR beta V- and J-gene trimming.

Deletions cut 5 bases from V and 5 bases from J, with 9 bases between. The CDR3 runs to 12 residues. Germline V gene sequence: CDR1 SGHTA, CDR2 FQGNSA. Turning to this clone: Its antigen is not identified. The sample contains more than one DNA sequence encoding this CDR3.

The PCR employed 60 Vbeta primers together with 13 Jbeta primers. Clones were sequenced by immunoSEQ multiplex PCR, and TCRdb holds only the in-frame ones, with some missing. The sample contains about 140,000 clones, roughly 77% of which appear only once. The chain has TRBV7-2 and TRBJ2-5, with no clear D. The specimen sequenced was PBMCs. The sequence was collected from a female donor in good health and CMV-seronegative. CDR3 coding DNA: TGTGCCAGCAGCCCCCAGAAGGAGACCCAGTACTTC. It encodes CASSPQKETQYF.